Listed below are T cell receptor beta chains from one sample, sequenced in a study of spatial heterogeneity in lung cancer. Using its own MiXCR run on the 5' RACE reads, TCRdb lists one record per CDR3 protein. Here the sample spans approximately 93,000 distinct CDR3 sequences, roughly a fifth being singletons. Sequences were derived from PBMCs, sampled at follow-up. All receptors come from a male donor with early-stage non-small cell lung cancer. Both conserved end residues are part of each CDR3. The D gene is left open where the match is weak. The size field is filled for only some rows; it gives once, few, many or a size class.

D gene,J gene,clone size,V gene,CDR3 DNA,CDR3 protein
.,TRBJ2-1,.,TRBV5-1,TGCGCCAGCAGTTTCACTAACCTCCCCTACAATGAGCAGTTCTTC,CASSFTNLPYNEQFF
.,TRBJ2-4,few,TRBV21-1,TGTGCCAGCAGCCCTTCCGTCGACCCGGCGGAGAACATTCAGTACTTC,CASSPSVDPAENIQYF
TRBD2,TRBJ2-7,few,TRBV12-3/TRBV12-4,TGTGCCAGCAGTTTAGCCTCGGGACTAGGGCTTTCCCACGAGCAGTACTTC,CASSLASGLGLSHEQYF
TRBD2,TRBJ2-1,.,TRBV6-1,TGTGCCAGCAACTTAGCGGGGGGGAATAATGAGCAGTTCTTC,CASNLAGGNNEQFF
.,TRBJ2-3,.,TRBV20-1,TGCAGTGCTAGAGATGGGGGAATAGATACGCAGTATTTT,CSARDGGIDTQYF
.,TRBJ1-6,.,TRBV6-2/TRBV6-3,TGTGCCAGCAGTTACGTCGGGGTGAATTCACCCCTCCACTTT,CASSYVGVNSPLHF
.,TRBJ2-5,many,TRBV12-3/TRBV12-4,TGTGCCAGCAGTTTGGGACACCTCCAAGAGACCCAGTACTTC,CASSLGHLQETQYF
.,TRBJ1-5,.,TRBV3-2,TGTGCCAGCAGCCAAGAAGGGCAGGCCCCAATTCCCAATCAGCCCCAGCATTTT,CASSQEGQAPIPNQPQHF
.,TRBJ2-3,.,TRBV7-8,TGTGCCAGCAGTCATAAAGGACTATCCTTCACAGATACGCAGTATTTT,CASSHKGLSFTDTQYF
TRBD2,TRBJ2-5,.,TRBV6-1,TGTGCCACCGCCAAGGGACTAGCGGAAGAGACCCAGTACTTC,CATAKGLAEETQYF
.,TRBJ2-4,few,TRBV6-6,TGTGCCAGCAGAGGTAAAGAAACCAAAAACATTCAGTACTTC,CASRGKETKNIQYF